Below are 20 T cell receptor beta chains sequenced from a single sample in a study of CD8 T cells in ankylosing spondylitis. Via MiXCR, TCRdb re-called the 5' RACE reads, giving one row per CDR3 protein. Of 300,000 to 350,000 distinct CDR3 sequences listed, 20% are singletons. Sequencing was carried out using blood, either unsorted or a sorted T cell fraction (not recorded which). Every receptor here comes from a female donor with ankylosing spondylitis or in good health (not recorded which).

The V and J genes are TRBV6-6 and TRBJ2-7, with TRBD2 matching over 11 bases. The CDR3 loop spans 13 amino acids. Germline V CDR1 and CDR2: MNHNY, SVGAGI (reference sequence). V shed 6 bases and J 7 bases; nucleotides not matched to a gene: 5. The chain's CDR3 is CASRSLAGVEQYF. In nucleotides, the CDR3 is TGTGCCAGCAGGTCACTAGCGGGAGTTGAGCAGTACTTC.

The sample holds a few counts of this clonotype. The chain has TRBV19 and TRBJ1-6; no reliable D call. The germline CDR1 and CDR2 sequences are LNHDA and SQIVND (reference sequence). This CDR3 is built from 13 residues. V was trimmed by 7 bases and J by 6 bases, leaving 10 bases between them. CDR3 loop: CASNGSPNSPLHF. The CDR3 DNA reads as TGTGCCAGTAACGGATCTCCTAATTCACCCCTCCACTTT.

The sample holds one count of this clonotype. V and J are TRBV6-2 or TRBV6-3 and TRBJ2-5; TRBD1 might be the D (5 bases). V lost 5 bases, J lost 0 bases, and 13 bases lay in between. Germline V gene sequence: CDR1 MNHEY, CDR2 SVGEGT. The CDR3 extends over 15 amino acids. The CDR3 region has the DNA TGTGCCAGCAGTAGCCTTACAGGATACCAAGAGACCCAGTACTTC. Encoded protein: CASSSLTGYQETQYF.

The chain joins TRBV18 to TRBJ1-5; D is ambiguous. Germline CDR1 KGHSH, CDR2 LQKENI. This CDR3 has 14 residues. The germline V and J ends were trimmed by 5 bases and 5 bases, with 13 bases remaining between them. CDR3 region: CASSGDGPDQPQHF. The CDR3 DNA follows: TGTGCCAGCTCAGGAGACGGACCAGATCAGCCCCAGCATTTT.

This clonotype was counted only a few times. J is TRBJ2-7 and V is TRBV11-2, with D hard to call. The CDR3 extends over 15 amino acids. Between the trimmed V and J ends, which lost 0 bases and 0 bases, there was a span of 9 bases. The V gene's germline CDR1 is SGHAT and CDR2 FQNNGV. Here the CDR3 DNA reads TGTGCCAGCAGCTTAGACAGGTTCAGCTCCTACGAGCAGTACTTC. Translation gives CASSLDRFSSYEQYF.

This clonotype has ten or more counts. This chain's CDR3 is CASSTYSPTSGSLEQYF. In DNA, the CDR3 is TGTGCCAGCAGTACATACTCTCCGACTAGCGGGAGTCTCGAGCAGTACTTC. The V gene is TRBV25-1, the J gene TRBJ2-7; 12 bases agree with TRBD2. The CDR3 covers 17 residues. The trim removed 5 bases at V and 6 bases at J, leaving 14 bases unmatched. CDR1 and CDR2 from the germline V gene are MGHDK and SYGVNS.

This sequence joins TRBV18 and TRBJ2-1, with D unclear. The germline V gene encodes CDR1 KGHSH and CDR2 LQKENI. V shed 2 bases and J shed 8 bases, with 7 bases lying between them. The CDR3 loop spans 12 amino acids. The CDR3 bases are TGTGCCAGCTCACCAAAAGGGTATGAGCAGTTCTTC. This gives the protein CASSPKGYEQFF.

The V call is TRBV28, the J call TRBJ2-5; D assignment may be TRBD1 or TRBD2 (5 bases each). The CDR3 length is 14 residues. Germline values: CDR1 MDHEN, CDR2 SYDVKM. The V end was cut by 3 bases, the J end by 5 bases, with 13 bases between. The CDR3 sequence: CASSFQGAGETQYF. Written as DNA, the CDR3 is TGTGCCAGCAGTTTCCAGGGTGCGGGTGAGACCCAGTACTTC.

This clonotype was seen many times. The CDR3: CASSLIAGADTQYF. In DNA, the CDR3 is TGTGCCAGCAGCCTTATAGCGGGAGCAGATACGCAGTATTTT. The chain recombines TRBV3-1 with TRBJ2-3; 9 bases agree with TRBD2. The CDR3 is 14 amino acids. Trimming cost V 4 bases and J 4 bases; bases outside gene matches: 3. Germline-derived CDR1 and CDR2 are LGHDT and YNNKEL (reference sequence).

This clonotype was picked up a small number of times. The chain combines TRBV18 with TRBJ1-1; D is undetermined. Germline loops: CDR1 KGHSH, CDR2 LQKENI. The CDR3 runs to 12 residues. The V end was cut by 2 bases, the J end by 3 bases, with 4 bases between. DNA of the CDR3: TGTGCCAGCTCACCAAAGGACACTGAAGCTTTCTTT. This encodes CASSPKDTEAFF.

The chain has TRBV6-1 and TRBJ1-2; D ambiguous. V dropped 7 bases and J dropped 6 bases, with 18 bases sitting between them. Germline CDR1 reads MNHNS; CDR2 reads SASEGT. The CDR3 totals 14 residues. Here the CDR3 reads CASTRTLDPNGYTF. DNA for the CDR3: TGTGCCAGCACCCGTACCTTGGACCCTAATGGCTACACCTTC.

This clonotype was detected ten times or more. V is TRBV12-3 or TRBV12-4 and J is TRBJ2-7; 7 nucleotides agree with TRBD1. The CDR3 is made up of 13 amino acids. The ends lost 6 bases at V and 3 bases at J; junction bases unmatched: 5. The CDR3 sequence is CASRQGVGYEQYF. The CDR3 DNA follows: TGTGCCAGCAGGCAGGGGGTCGGCTACGAGCAGTACTTC.

V and J are TRBV6-1 and TRBJ1-2, with D perhaps matching TRBD1 (6 bases). CDR3 size: 16 residues. Per germline, CDR1 MNHNS and CDR2 SASEGT. V was shortened by 3 bases and J by 7 bases, with 21 bases between the two germline ends. The CDR3: CASSEVRQVPGSGYTF. The CDR3 bases are TGTGCCAGCAGTGAGGTTCGACAGGTCCCGGGTAGTGGCTACACCTTC.

V is TRBV12-3 or TRBV12-4 and J is TRBJ2-1; 14 bases fit TRBD2. The CDR3 is 14 residues long. The V gene end was trimmed by 9 bases and the J gene end by 8 bases; junction bases not matched to a gene: 6. CDR3 in DNA: TGTGCCAGTACCGGGACTAGCGGGAGTGATGAGCAGTTCTTC. Amino acid sequence: CASTGTSGSDEQFF.

This chain uses TRBV6-2 or TRBV6-3 with TRBJ2-7; no reliable D call. Between the trimmed V and J ends, which lost 6 bases and 4 bases, there was a span of 10 bases. This CDR3 comprises 12 residues. The germline CDR1 and CDR2 sequences are MNHEY and SVGEGT. The CDR3 loop reads CASSLVVYEQYF. CDR3 in DNA: TGTGCCAGCAGCCTAGTGGTTTACGAGCAGTACTTC.

This rearrangement joins TRBV16 to TRBJ1-2; D unresolved. Trimming removed 4 bases from V and 2 bases from J, with 17 bases in between. The CDR3 has 16 residues. Germline CDR1 KGHSY, CDR2 FQNENV. The CDR3: CASSRERPIRNYGYTF. The CDR3 DNA sequence: TGTGCCAGCAGCCGCGAACGTCCCATTAGAAACTATGGCTACACCTTC.

The V gene is TRBV28, the J gene TRBJ2-1, with 11 positions matching TRBD2. This CDR3 is 14 amino acids long. The junction had 10 bases not matched to a gene; V was cut back by 11 bases and J by 7 bases. The germline CDR1 and CDR2 sequences are MDHEN and SYDVKM. The CDR3 loop reads CAGRRASGRNEQFF. CDR3 DNA: TGTGCCGGGAGAAGGGCTAGCGGGAGGAATGAGCAGTTCTTC. The whole variable domain, remainder taken from reference TRBV28 and TRBJ2-1, is DVKVTQSSRYLVKRTGEKVFLECVQDMDHENMFWYRQDPGLGLRLIYFSYDVKMKEKGDIPEGYSVSREKKERFSLILESASTNQTSMYLCAGRRASGRNEQFFGPGTRLTVL.

This sequence joins TRBV29-1 and TRBJ2-7; D is uncertain. Trimming removed 2 bases at V and 3 bases at J, with 17 bases between. The CDR3 spans 15 residues. Germline CDR1 SQVTM, CDR2 ANQGSEA. In DNA, the CDR3 is TGCAGCGTTGAACAGAAAAAGAATCTATTCTACGAGCAGTACTTC. It codes for CSVEQKKNLFYEQYF.

The chain carries TRBV4-3 and TRBJ2-3; 7 bases fit TRBD1. The J segment lost 0 bases and the V segment lost 4 bases, leaving 4 bases of the junction unmatched. This CDR3 has 15 residues. Germline V gene data show CDR1 as LGHNA and CDR2 as YSLEER. The CDR3: CASSPGGQSTDTQYF. Written as DNA, the CDR3 is TGCGCCAGCAGCCCAGGGGGACAGAGCACAGATACGCAGTATTTT.

The gene calls are TRBV7-3 and TRBJ2-1, with D perhaps TRBD1 (5 bases). Germline V gene sequence: CDR1 SGHTA, CDR2 FQGTGA. The CDR3 is 15 residues long. V lost 11 bases to trimming and J lost 1 base, with 18 bases between them. The CDR3, as DNA: TGTGCCGTCAGCGACCGACAGAAGTCCTACAATGAGCAGTTCTTC. Translation: CAVSDRQKSYNEQFF.